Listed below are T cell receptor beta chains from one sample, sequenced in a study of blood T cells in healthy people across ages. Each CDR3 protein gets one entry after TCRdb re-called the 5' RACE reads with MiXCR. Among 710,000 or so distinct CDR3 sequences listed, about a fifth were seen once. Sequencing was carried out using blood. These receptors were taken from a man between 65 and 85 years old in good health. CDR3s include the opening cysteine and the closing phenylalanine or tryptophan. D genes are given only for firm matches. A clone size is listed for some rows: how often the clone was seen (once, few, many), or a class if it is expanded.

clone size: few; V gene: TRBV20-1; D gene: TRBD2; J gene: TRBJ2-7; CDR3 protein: CSARDPSGSYEQYF; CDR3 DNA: TGCAGTGCTAGAGATCCTAGCGGTTCCTACGAGCAGTACTTC
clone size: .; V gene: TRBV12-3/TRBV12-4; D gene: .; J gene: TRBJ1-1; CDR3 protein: CASSFVNTEAFF; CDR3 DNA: TGTGCCAGCAGTTTTGTGAACACTGAAGCTTTCTTT
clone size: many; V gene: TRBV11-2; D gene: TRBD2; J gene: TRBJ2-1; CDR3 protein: CASSLAGLARSNEQFF; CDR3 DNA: TGTGCCAGCAGCTTGGCGGGACTAGCGAGGAGCAATGAGCAGTTCTTC
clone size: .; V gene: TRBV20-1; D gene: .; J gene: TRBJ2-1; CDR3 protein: CSAIKREQFF; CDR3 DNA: TGCAGTGCTATTAAGCGTGAGCAGTTCTTC
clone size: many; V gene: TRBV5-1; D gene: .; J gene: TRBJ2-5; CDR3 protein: CASSFDRQETQYF; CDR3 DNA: TGCGCCAGCAGCTTCGACAGACAAGAGACCCAGTACTTC
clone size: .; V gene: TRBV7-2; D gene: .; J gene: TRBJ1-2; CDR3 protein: CASSPSAGAGGGYTF; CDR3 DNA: TGTGCCAGCAGCCCCAGTGCGGGGGCAGGTGGAGGCTACACCTTC
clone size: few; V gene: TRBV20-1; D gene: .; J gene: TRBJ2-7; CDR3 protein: CSVPSGTYEQYF; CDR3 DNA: TGCAGTGTCCCCAGCGGCACCTACGAGCAGTACTTC
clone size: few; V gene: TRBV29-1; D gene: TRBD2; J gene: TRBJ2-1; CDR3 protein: CSVVTSGNNEQFF; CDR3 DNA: TGCAGCGTTGTGACTAGCGGAAACAATGAGCAGTTCTTC
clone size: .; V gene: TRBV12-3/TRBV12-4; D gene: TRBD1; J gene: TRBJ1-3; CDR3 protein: CASSLGTDTGGTIYF; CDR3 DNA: TGTGCCAGCAGTTTGGGGACAGACACCGGGGGCACCATATATTTT
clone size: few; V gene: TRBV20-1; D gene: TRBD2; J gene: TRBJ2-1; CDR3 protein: CSARVSSGISYNEQFF; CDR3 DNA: TGCAGTGCTAGGGTTTCTAGCGGGATTTCCTACAATGAGCAGTTCTTC
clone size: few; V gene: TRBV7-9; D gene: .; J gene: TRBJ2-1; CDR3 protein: CASSLVWVDEQFF; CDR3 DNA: TGTGCCAGCAGCTTAGTATGGGTCGATGAGCAGTTCTTC
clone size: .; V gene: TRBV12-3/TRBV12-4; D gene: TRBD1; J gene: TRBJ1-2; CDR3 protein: CASSFHRGQKRDYGYTF; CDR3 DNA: TGTGCCAGCAGTTTCCACAGGGGCCAAAAAAGGGACTATGGCTACACCTTC
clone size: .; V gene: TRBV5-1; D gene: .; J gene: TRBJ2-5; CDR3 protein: CASSLPSRGETQYF; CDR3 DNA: TGCGCCAGCAGCTTGCCGTCGAGAGGAGAGACCCAGTACTTC
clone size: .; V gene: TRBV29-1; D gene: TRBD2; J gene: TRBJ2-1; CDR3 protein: CSSSGTSGSDEQFF; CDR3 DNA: TGTAGTTCTTCCGGGACTAGCGGGAGTGATGAGCAGTTCTTC
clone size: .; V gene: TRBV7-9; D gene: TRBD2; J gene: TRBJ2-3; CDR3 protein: CASSRRTSGGDTQYF; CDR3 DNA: TGTGCCAGCAGCCGGCGGACTAGCGGGGGGGATACGCAGTATTTT
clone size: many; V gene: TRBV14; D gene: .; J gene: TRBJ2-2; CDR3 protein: CASTGRASGELFF; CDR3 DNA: TGTGCCAGCACGGGCAGGGCGTCTGGGGAGCTGTTTTTT
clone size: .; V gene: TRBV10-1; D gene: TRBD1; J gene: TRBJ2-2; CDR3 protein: CASSGTGKTGELFF; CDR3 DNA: TGCGCCAGCAGCGGGACAGGGAAAACCGGGGAGCTGTTTTTT
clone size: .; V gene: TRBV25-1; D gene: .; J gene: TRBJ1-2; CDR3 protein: CASSDRVDYGYTF; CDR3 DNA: TGTGCCAGCAGTGACAGGGTGGACTATGGCTACACCTTC
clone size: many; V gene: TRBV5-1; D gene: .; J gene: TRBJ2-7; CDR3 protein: CASSSLSGREEQYF; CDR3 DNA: TGCGCCAGCAGCTCCCTCTCGGGAAGGGAAGAGCAGTACTTC
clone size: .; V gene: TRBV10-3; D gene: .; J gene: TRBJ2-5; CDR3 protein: CAISGTKDATQYF; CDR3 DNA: TGTGCCATCAGTGGGACTAAAGATGCGACCCAGTACTTC
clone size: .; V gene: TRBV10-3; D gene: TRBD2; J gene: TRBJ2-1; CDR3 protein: CAISGEGLAGLSSYNEQFF; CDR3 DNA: TGTGCCATCAGTGGCGAGGGACTAGCGGGATTAAGCTCCTACAATGAGCAGTTCTTC
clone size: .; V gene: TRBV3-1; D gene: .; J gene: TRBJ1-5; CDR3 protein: CASSVRDQPQHF; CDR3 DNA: TGTGCCAGCAGCGTTCGGGACCAGCCCCAGCATTTT
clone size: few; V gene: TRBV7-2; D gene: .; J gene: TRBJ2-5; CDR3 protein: CASSLVQGETQYF; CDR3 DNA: TGTGCCAGCAGCTTAGTCCAGGGGGAGACCCAGTACTTC
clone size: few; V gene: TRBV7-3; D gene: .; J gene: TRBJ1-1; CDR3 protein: CASSFGPTNTEAFF; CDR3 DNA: TGTGCCAGCAGCTTCGGACCGACGAACACTGAAGCTTTCTTT
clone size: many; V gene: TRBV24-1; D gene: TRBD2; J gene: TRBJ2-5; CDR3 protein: CATSDRTSGQETQYF; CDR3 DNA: TGTGCCACCAGTGATCGGACTAGCGGTCAAGAGACCCAGTACTTC
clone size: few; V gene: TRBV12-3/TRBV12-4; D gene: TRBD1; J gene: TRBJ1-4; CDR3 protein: CASSARDRGLGNEKLFF; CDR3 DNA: TGTGCCAGCAGTGCCAGGGACAGGGGGCTAGGGAATGAAAAACTGTTTTTT
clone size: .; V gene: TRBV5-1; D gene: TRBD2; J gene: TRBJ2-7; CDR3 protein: CASSQGDYSYEQYF; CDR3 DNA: TGCGCCAGCAGCCAAGGGGACTACTCCTACGAGCAGTACTTC
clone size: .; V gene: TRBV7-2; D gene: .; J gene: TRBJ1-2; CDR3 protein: CASSLGGGAKLGYTF; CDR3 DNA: TGTGCCAGCAGCCTAGGAGGTGGGGCAAAGCTTGGCTACACCTTC
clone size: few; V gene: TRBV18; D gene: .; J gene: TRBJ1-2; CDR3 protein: CASSPQGFGYGYTF; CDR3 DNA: TGTGCCAGCTCGCCGCAGGGATTCGGCTATGGCTACACCTTC
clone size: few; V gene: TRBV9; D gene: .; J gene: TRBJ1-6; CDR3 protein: CASSETAFYSPLHF; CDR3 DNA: TGTGCCAGCAGCGAAACGGCTTTTTATTCACCCCTCCACTTT
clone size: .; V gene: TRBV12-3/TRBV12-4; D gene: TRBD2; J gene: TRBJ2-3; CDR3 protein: CASSQLAGVTDTQYF; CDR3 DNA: TGTGCCAGCAGCCAACTAGCGGGGGTAACAGATACGCAGTATTTT
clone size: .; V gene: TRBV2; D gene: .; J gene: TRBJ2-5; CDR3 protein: CASMELRGPQETQYF; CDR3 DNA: TGTGCCAGCATGGAGTTGCGGGGGCCACAAGAGACCCAGTACTTC
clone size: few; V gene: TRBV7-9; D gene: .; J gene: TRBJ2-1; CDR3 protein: CASSSDDSSYNEQFF; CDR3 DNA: TGTGCCAGCAGCTCCGACGACAGTTCCTACAATGAGCAGTTCTTC
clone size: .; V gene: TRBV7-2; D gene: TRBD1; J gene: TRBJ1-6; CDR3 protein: CASSLTTGINSPLHF; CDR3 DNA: TGTGCCAGCAGCTTAACGACAGGGATTAATTCACCCCTCCACTTT
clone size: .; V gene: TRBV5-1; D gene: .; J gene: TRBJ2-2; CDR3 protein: CASSLEGHSTGELFF; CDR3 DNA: TGCGCCAGCAGCTTAGAGGGGCATAGCACCGGGGAGCTGTTTTTT
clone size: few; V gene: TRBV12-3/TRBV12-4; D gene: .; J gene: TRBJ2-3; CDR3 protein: CASSFRAATRDTQYF; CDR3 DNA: TGTGCCAGCAGTTTTAGGGCAGCTACTAGAGATACGCAGTATTTT
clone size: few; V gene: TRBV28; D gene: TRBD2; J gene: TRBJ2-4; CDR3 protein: CAGTAGRTSGASYAKNIQYF; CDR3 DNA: TGTGCCGGCACCGCGGGTCGGACTAGCGGGGCTAGCTACGCCAAAAACATTCAGTACTTC
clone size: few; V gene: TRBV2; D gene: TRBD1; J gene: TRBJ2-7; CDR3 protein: CASSGAGGPYEQYF; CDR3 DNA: TGTGCCAGCAGTGGGGCAGGGGGCCCCTACGAGCAGTACTTC
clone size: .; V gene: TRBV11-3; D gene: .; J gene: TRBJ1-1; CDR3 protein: CASSQTAGPFSEAFF; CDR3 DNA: TGTGCCAGCAGCCAAACGGCAGGCCCATTTTCCGAAGCTTTCTTT
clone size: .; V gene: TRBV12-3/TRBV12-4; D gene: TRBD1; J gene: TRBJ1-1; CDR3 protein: CASSSDYRGTEAFF; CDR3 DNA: TGTGCCAGCAGTTCCGACTACAGGGGAACTGAAGCTTTCTTT
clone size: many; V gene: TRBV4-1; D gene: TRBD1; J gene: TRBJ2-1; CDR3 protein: CASARDRGDNEQFF; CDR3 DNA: TGCGCCAGCGCCAGGGACAGGGGTGACAATGAGCAGTTCTTC
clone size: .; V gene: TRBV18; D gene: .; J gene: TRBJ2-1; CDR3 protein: CASSPLSRSSYNEQFF; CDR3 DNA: TGTGCCAGCTCACCACTCTCAAGGAGCTCCTACAATGAGCAGTTCTTC
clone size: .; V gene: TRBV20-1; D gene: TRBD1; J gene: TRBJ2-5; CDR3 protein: CSARDNPGTGRKETQYF; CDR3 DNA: TGCAGTGCTAGAGATAACCCCGGGACAGGGAGGAAGGAGACCCAGTACTTC
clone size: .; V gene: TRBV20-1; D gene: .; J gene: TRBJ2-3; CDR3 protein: CSARLSPEYTDTQYF; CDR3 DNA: TGCAGTGCTAGACTTAGCCCCGAGTACACAGATACGCAGTATTTT
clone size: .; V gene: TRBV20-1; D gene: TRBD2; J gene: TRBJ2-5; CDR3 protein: CSVTTLAGDAGTQYF; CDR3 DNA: TGCAGTGTTACCACCCTAGCGGGAGACGCAGGGACCCAGTACTTC
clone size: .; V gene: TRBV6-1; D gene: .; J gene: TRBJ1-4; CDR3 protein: CASSEAVAAPKLFF; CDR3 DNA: TGTGCCAGCAGTGAAGCGGTGGCAGCGCCTAAACTGTTTTTT
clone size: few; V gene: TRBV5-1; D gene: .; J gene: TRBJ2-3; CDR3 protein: CASSRERDTDTQYF; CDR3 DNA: TGCGCCAGCAGCCGGGAGAGAGACACAGATACGCAGTATTTT
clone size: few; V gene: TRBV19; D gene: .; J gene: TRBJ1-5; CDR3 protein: CASSMGYEGQPQHF; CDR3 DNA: TGTGCCAGTAGTATGGGCTACGAAGGTCAGCCCCAGCATTTT
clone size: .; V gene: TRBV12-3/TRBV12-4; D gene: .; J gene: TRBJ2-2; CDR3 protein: CASSDKGGPPNTGELFF; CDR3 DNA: TGTGCCAGCAGTGATAAAGGGGGTCCCCCGAACACCGGGGAGCTGTTTTTT
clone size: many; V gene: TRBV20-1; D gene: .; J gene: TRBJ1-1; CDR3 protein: CSAVPRLAAEAFF; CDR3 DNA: TGCAGTGCCGTACCCAGACTGGCGGCTGAAGCTTTCTTT
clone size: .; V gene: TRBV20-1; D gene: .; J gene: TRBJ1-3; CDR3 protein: CSARSGGGSGNTIYF; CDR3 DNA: TGCAGTGCCAGATCTGGTGGCGGCTCTGGAAACACCATATATTTT
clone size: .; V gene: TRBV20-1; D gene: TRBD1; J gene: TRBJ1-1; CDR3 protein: CSAKTGRWYGEAFF; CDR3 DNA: TGCAGTGCTAAGACAGGGAGGTGGTACGGTGAAGCTTTCTTT